Shown below are 8 T cell receptor beta chains from a single sample sequenced in a study of blood T cell repertoires in COVID-19. Libraries were prepared by immunoSEQ multiplex PCR; TCRdb keeps only in-frame clonotypes and omits some of them. The data hold 150,000 or so clones, with over 75% observed a single time. Source material: PBMCs or T cells enriched from blood (not recorded which). The origin of the receptors is a woman between 40 and 55 years old with acute COVID-19.

The genes are TRBV25-1 and TRBJ1-1, with a possible D match to TRBD1 (5 bases). Trimming stripped 4 bases from V and 5 bases from J, with 17 bases between. Germline V lookup: CDR1 MGHDK, CDR2 SYGVNS. The CDR3 loop spans 15 amino acids. The DNA of the CDR3 is TGTGCCAGCAGTGCCGCGGGGACCGGTTTTACTGAAGCTTTCTTT. Protein sequence: CASSAAGTGFTEAFF.

This clone was recorded many times. The V call is TRBV13, the J call TRBJ1-3; 9 nucleotides agree with TRBD1. The length of the CDR3 is 15 residues. V gave up 2 bases and J gave up 6 bases; unmatched junction bases: 5. Germline loops: CDR1 PRHDT, CDR2 FYEKMQ (reference sequence). This CDR3 reads CASSLKGTGSNTIYF. The CDR3 DNA reads TGTGCCAGCAGCTTAAAGGGGACAGGGTCAAACACCATATATTTT.

The chain employs TRBV18 and TRBJ2-1, with TRBD2 matching over 7 bases. CDR1 and CDR2 from the germline V gene are KGHSH and LQKENI. This CDR3 has 15 residues. V was clipped by 3 bases and J by 4 bases; unmatched bases: 6. This CDR3 is CASSPAGTTYNEQFF. CDR3 in DNA: TGTGCCAGCTCACCTGCCGGGACTACTTACAATGAGCAGTTCTTC. Combining the CDR3 with reference TRBV18 and TRBJ2-1 gives the whole variable domain NAGVMQNPRHLVRRRGQEARLRCSPMKGHSHVYWYRQLPEEGLKFMVYLQKENIIDESGMPKERFSAEFPKEGPSILRIQQVVRGDSAAYFCASSPAGTTYNEQFFGPGTRLTVL.

This rearrangement joins TRBV5-6 to TRBJ2-3, with TRBD2 matching 9 bases. The CDR3 has 16 residues. Trimming took 0 bases from V and 5 from J; bases not matched to a gene: 7. Per the germline V gene, CDR1 is SGHDT and CDR2 is YYEEEE. CDR3 in amino acids: CASSLVLAGDLDTQYF. The CDR3 bases are TGTGCCAGCAGCTTGGTTTTAGCGGGAGATTTAGATACGCAGTATTTT.

This clone was seen a handful of times. This chain links TRBV5-1 with TRBJ2-7; a weak D match, TRBD2 (5 bases). The CDR3 is 15 residues long. The V gene lost 0 bases and the J gene lost 0 bases, with 10 bases spanning the gap. The V gene's germline CDR1 is SGHRS and CDR2 YFSETQ. The CDR3 sequence: CASSLDLGSSYEQYF. The CDR3 bases are TGCGCCAGCAGCTTGGATCTAGGGAGCTCCTACGAGCAGTACTTC.

The V and J genes are TRBV30 and TRBJ2-1; 9 positions match TRBD2. This CDR3 contains 12 residues. The J segment lost 13 bases and the V segment lost 1 base, leaving 5 bases of the junction unmatched. The germline CDR1 and CDR2 sequences are GTSNPN and SVGIG (reference sequence). In nucleotides, the CDR3 is TGTGCCTGGAGTGCCGGGACTAGCTACCAGTTCTTC. It is translated as CAWSAGTSYQFF.

The chain carries TRBV3-1 (or the pseudogene TRBV3-2) and TRBJ2-1; 9 bases align to TRBD2. Losses at the gene ends were 4 bases for V and 9 bases for J; bases not matched to a gene: 1. The V gene's germline CDR1 is LGHDT and CDR2 YNNKEL (reference sequence). CDR3 length equals 12 residues. The chain's CDR3 is CASSPAGGEQFF. DNA for the CDR3: TGTGCCAGCAGCCCAGCGGGGGGTGAGCAGTTCTTC.

The rearrangement uses TRBV5-6 and TRBJ2-3, with D possibly TRBD2 on 6 matching bases. V gave up 4 bases and J gave up 4 bases, with 19 bases separating them. CDR1 SGHDT and CDR2 YYEEEE come from the germline V gene. The CDR3 is 16 residues long. The CDR3 sequence is CASSLIQWGGPDTQYF. The CDR3 nucleotides read TGTGCCAGCAGCCTCATCCAATGGGGAGGCCCAGATACGCAGTATTTT.